The 24 T cell receptor beta chains given below trace back to one sample, sequenced in a study of molecular identifiers for immune sequencing clone quantification (dated by TCRdb to between 2017 and 2018). The library was produced with PCR. Sequencing used an Illumina HiSeq 4000. Using fastp at Q25 and MiXCR, TCRdb reprocessed the public reads and kept productive beta chains. Rows with one shared CDR3 protein collapse into an entry with the most common genes and DNA. Within this sample are about 640,000 distinct CDR3 sequences, with 15% to 20% of them counted one time only. Approximately 0.9% of the sample is taken by the ten largest. The sample taken for sequencing was naive CD8+ T cells from blood, with Jurkat cell RNA spiked in. The cell subset or site label corresponds to: FACS-sorted CD8+CD4-CCR7+CD45RA+ naive T cells. These receptors were taken from a human donor in good health. Some libraries in this study had Jurkat cell RNA spiked in.

This clonotype occurred a few times. The rearrangement links TRBV2 to TRBJ1-3; no reliable D call. Per germline, CDR1 SNHLY and CDR2 FYNNEI. The CDR3 has 12 residues. V dropped 4 bases and J dropped 4 bases, with 5 bases sitting between them. DNA for the CDR3: TGTGCCAGCAGTGCGAGGGGAAACACCATATATTTT. It codes for CASSARGNTIYF.

The rearrangement joins TRBV2 to TRBJ1-2; D is ambiguous. This CDR3 region has 12 residues. The germline CDR1 and CDR2 sequences are SNHLY and FYNNEI. V shed 4 bases and J shed 4 bases, with 7 bases lying between them. The CDR3 nucleotides read TGTGCCAGCAGTGCGGAGGGCTATGGCTACACCTTC. It is translated as CASSAEGYGYTF.

This clonotype has at least ten counts. The genes are TRBV7-9 and TRBJ1-6; 9 nucleotides align to TRBD1. The CDR3 spans 15 residues. CDR1 and CDR2 (germline): SEHNR, FQNEAQ (reference sequence). Trimming at V came to 5 bases and at J to 4 bases, leaving 3 bases not matched to a gene. CDR3: CASSRGQGYNSPLHF. For the CDR3, the DNA is TGTGCCAGCAGCCGGGGACAGGGATATAATTCACCCCTCCACTTT.

A remark on this clonotype: This may be a read error: a much more frequent sequence differs by one nucleotide. V and J are TRBV4-3 and TRBJ1-1, with TRBD1 matching over 11 bases. This CDR3 contains 14 residues. The germline V gene has CDR1 LGHNA and CDR2 YSLEER. The CDR3: CASSPDRGPTEASF. The DNA for the CDR3 is TGCGCCAGCAGCCCGGACAGGGGGCCAACTGAAGCTTCCTTT.

This clonotype was seen many times. The V and J genes are TRBV7-9 and TRBJ1-5; 10 bases map to TRBD1. The CDR3 is 14 residues long. Germline V lookup: CDR1 SEHNR, CDR2 FQNEAQ (reference sequence). V was pared by 4 bases and J by 5 bases, with 2 bases of the junction left unmatched. The CDR3 region has the DNA TGTGCCAGCAGCTCGACAGGGGGCGATCAGCCCCAGCATTTT. Its translation is CASSSTGGDQPQHF.

For this clonotype: A read error may produce the germline difference seen at one junction end. J is TRBJ1-2 and V is TRBV7-9; D not certain. The germline gives CDR1 SEHNR, CDR2 FQNEAQ (reference sequence). The CDR3 sequence is 16 residues long. The CDR3 is CASSLGRYSEGGGCTF. For the CDR3, the DNA is TGTGCCAGCAGCTTAGGGCGCTATTCCGAAGGAGGTGGCTGCACCTTC.

In this sample, this clonotype turned up a few times. The rearrangement uses TRBV11-2 and TRBJ2-1; the D is unclear. The CDR3 has 16 amino acids. V gave up 1 base and J gave up 4 bases, with 14 bases separating them. Looked up from germline, CDR1 is SGHAT and CDR2 is FQNNGV. The CDR3 coding sequence is TGTGCCAGCAGCTTAGGTAACAACGTTCTATACAATGAGCAGTTCTTC. This translates into CASSLGNNVLYNEQFF.

This clonotype was counted many times. V is TRBV7-9 and J is TRBJ2-7, with TRBD1 as a possible D gene (6 bases). CDR1 is SEHNR and CDR2 is FQNEAQ in the germline V gene (reference sequence). V was shortened by 8 bases and J by 1 base, with 12 bases between the two germline ends. The CDR3 loop spans 13 amino acids. The CDR3 sequence is CASGTIRSYEQYF. The CDR3 DNA sequence: TGTGCCAGCGGGACAATTCGGTCCTACGAGCAGTACTTC.

V usage is TRBV27 and J usage is TRBJ1-1, with TRBD1 matching 8 bases. Germline V CDR1 and CDR2: MNHEY, SMNVEV (reference sequence). CDR3 length: 16 residues. The ends lost 7 bases at V and 0 bases at J; junction bases unmatched: 10. The CDR3 region has the DNA TGTGCCAGCACCAACAGGGGGGCCTATATGAACACTGAAGCTTTCTTT. Protein product: CASTNRGAYMNTEAFF.

This clonotype showed up just a few times. The chain carries TRBV12-3 or TRBV12-4 and TRBJ2-1; TRBD1 aligns across 10 bases. V was pared by 6 bases and J by 3 bases, with 20 bases of the junction left unmatched. This CDR3 is built from 20 residues. CDR3 in DNA: TGTGCCAGCAGACCCCCGACAGGGGGCGGAATCGGGGGGAACTACAATGAGCAGTTCTTC. It codes for CASRPPTGGGIGGNYNEQFF.

Notes on this clonotype: This may come from a read error, since a much larger clone is one base off. The rearrangement links TRBV4-1 to TRBJ1-5, with D tentatively TRBD1 (6 bases). Germline CDR1 reads MGHRA; CDR2 reads YSYEKL. This CDR3 region has 15 residues. The CDR3 nucleotides read TGCGCCAGCAGCCAGATTATAGGGGACAATCAGCCCCGGCATTTT. Its protein is CASSQIIGDNQPRHF.

In its sample, this clonotype was seen a few times. J is TRBJ2-3 and V is TRBV4-3; the D gene could be TRBD1 or TRBD2 (5 bases each). Germline CDR1 LGHNA, CDR2 YSLEER. The V end lost 1 base, the J end lost 0 bases, and 14 bases lay between the germline ends. The length of the CDR3 is 17 residues. CDR3 region: CASSQGIGAPSTDTQYF. In DNA form, the CDR3 reads TGCGCCAGCAGCCAAGGCATCGGGGCCCCTAGCACAGATACGCAGTATTTT.

This clonotype was recorded at least ten times. This sequence joins TRBV15 and TRBJ2-6; D possibly uses TRBD1 or TRBD2 (5 bases each). This CDR3 contains 15 residues. Trimming removed 5 bases from V and 6 bases from J, with 14 bases in between. CDR1 and CDR2 (germline): LNHNV, YYDKDF (reference sequence). The CDR3 nucleotides read TGTGCCACCAGCTATGGGACGGCCGCGGCCAACGTCCTGACTTTC. Translated: CATSYGTAAANVLTF.

This clonotype came up many times. The chain links TRBV12-3 or TRBV12-4 to TRBJ2-1; D perhaps matches TRBD1 (6 bases). There are 13 residues in the CDR3. V was trimmed by 10 bases and J by 5 bases, leaving 15 bases between them. The CDR3 bases are TGTGCCATCAGGGGCCCTATGCACAATGAGCAGTTCTTC. It translates to CAIRGPMHNEQFF.

This clonotype was detected many times. The chain combines TRBV20-1 with TRBJ2-7; unclear D gene. Per the germline V gene, CDR1 is DFQATT and CDR2 is SNEGSKA (reference sequence). The length of the CDR3 is 11 residues. Trimming pared 2 bases from V and 2 bases from J, leaving 4 bases between. CDR3 in amino acids: CSARWTYEQYF. The DNA for the CDR3 is TGCAGTGCTAGATGGACCTACGAGCAGTACTTC.

With regard to this clonotype: Germline is not matched at one junction end, which may reflect a read error. The rearrangement links TRBV27 to TRBJ2-7; perhaps TRBD1 as D (7 bases). This CDR3 is 16 amino acids long. Germline V gene lookup returns CDR1 MNHEY and CDR2 SMNVEV (reference sequence). Here the CDR3 reads CASGGGTDITSCEQYF. Here the CDR3 DNA reads TGTGCCAGCGGTGGAGGGACAGACATCACCTCCTGCGAGCAGTACTTC.

This rearrangement joins TRBV19 to TRBJ1-2; 9 bases agree with TRBD1. Germline V gene lookup returns CDR1 LNHDA and CDR2 SQIVND (reference sequence). The CDR3 contains 15 residues. V was pared by 5 bases and J by 4 bases, with 8 bases of the junction left unmatched. CDR3 loop: CASSLRTGEIYGYTF. The CDR3 DNA reads TGTGCCAGTAGTCTCCGGACAGGGGAGATCTATGGCTACACCTTC.

The sample holds many counts of this clonotype. The chain combines TRBV24-1 with TRBJ2-5; TRBD1 matches 7 bases. The V segment lost 7 bases and the J segment 4 bases; nucleotides outside the gene matches: 14. The CDR3 is 16 residues long. The V gene's germline CDR1 is KGHDR and CDR2 SFDVKD. The CDR3 sequence is CATRTGWDNDGETQYF. CDR3 nucleotides: TGTGCCACCAGGACAGGGTGGGACAATGACGGAGAGACCCAGTACTTC.

This clonotype was recorded at least ten times. The chain is built from TRBV5-5 and TRBJ2-3, with D possibly being TRBD1 (5 bases). Germline V lookup: CDR1 SGHKS, CDR2 YYEKEE (reference sequence). V lost 0 bases and J lost 3, with 23 bases in between. The CDR3 sequence is 19 residues long. The DNA of the CDR3 is TGTGCCAGCAGCTTGGAAGGCTACAGGTCTACCCTAGGTACAGATACGCAGTATTTT. It translates to CASSLEGYRSTLGTDTQYF.

A few counts support this clonotype. The chain recombines TRBV7-6 with TRBJ2-2; TRBD1 aligns across 9 bases. The CDR3 is 17 amino acids. Losses at the gene ends were 5 bases for V and 7 bases for J; bases not matched to a gene: 14. Germline CDR1 is SGHVS and CDR2 is FNYEAQ. The CDR3 is CASSRTTGGFKVGELFF. CDR3 bases: TGTGCCAGCAGCCGTACCACAGGGGGCTTCAAGGTCGGGGAGCTGTTTTTT.

This clonotype was detected only a few times. The chain carries TRBV9 and TRBJ2-3; 7 bases agree with TRBD2. Per the germline V gene, CDR1 is SGDLS and CDR2 is YYNGEE. V trimming: 3 bases; J trimming: 6 bases; junction bases outside the gene matches: 10. CDR3 size: 15 residues. The CDR3 coding sequence is TGTGCCAGCAGCGCCCCTCGCGGGGGAGGTGATACGCAGTATTTT. Its protein is CASSAPRGGGDTQYF.

CDR3 DNA: TGCGCCAGCAGCTTCCGGGACAGTTATAATTCACCCCTCCACTTT. Translating gives CASSFRDSYNSPLHF. The rearrangement links TRBV4-1 to TRBJ1-6, with 7 bases matching TRBD1. Germline V CDR1 and CDR2: MGHRA, YSYEKL. CDR3 length equals 15 residues. V shed 5 bases, J shed 4 bases, and the junction held 5 bases outside the gene matches.

This clonotype has more than one count but fewer than ten. The chain carries TRBV15 and TRBJ1-5, with TRBD1 matching 9 bases. Germline assignment: CDR1 LNHNV and CDR2 YYDKDF (reference sequence). J lost 5 bases, V lost 0 bases, and 11 bases had no gene match. The CDR3 spans 18 residues. The CDR3 DNA reads TGTGCCACCAGCAGAGATCGTCTCCGGGACAGGGACGATCAGCCCCAGCATTTT. Protein: CATSRDRLRDRDDQPQHF.

The sample holds many counts of this clonotype. V is TRBV28 and J is TRBJ2-7; D unresolved. Trimming left V 5 bases short and J 0 bases short, with 11 bases between. CDR1 and CDR2 from the germline V gene are MDHEN and SYDVKM. The CDR3 has 14 amino acids. The CDR3 DNA is TGTGCCAGCAGTCACGCACGGAGCTCCTACGAGCAGTACTTC. Translated, it gives CASSHARSSYEQYF.